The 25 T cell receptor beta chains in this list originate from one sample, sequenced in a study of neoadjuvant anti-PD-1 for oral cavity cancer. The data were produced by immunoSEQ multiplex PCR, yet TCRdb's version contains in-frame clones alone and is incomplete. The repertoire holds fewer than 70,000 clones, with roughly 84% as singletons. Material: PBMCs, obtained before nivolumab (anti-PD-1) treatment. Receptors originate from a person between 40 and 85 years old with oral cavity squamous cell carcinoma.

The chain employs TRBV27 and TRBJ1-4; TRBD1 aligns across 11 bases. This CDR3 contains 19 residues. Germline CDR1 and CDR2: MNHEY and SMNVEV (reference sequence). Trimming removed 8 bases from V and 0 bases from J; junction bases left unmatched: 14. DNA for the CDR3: TGTGCCAGCCAACGAACCGGACAGGGGGCTAGGGCAACTAATGAAAAACTGTTTTTT. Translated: CASQRTGQGARATNEKLFF.

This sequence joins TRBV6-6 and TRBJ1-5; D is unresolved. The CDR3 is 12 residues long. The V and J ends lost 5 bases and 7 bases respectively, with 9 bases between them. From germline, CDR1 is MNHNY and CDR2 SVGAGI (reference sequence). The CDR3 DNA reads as TGTGCCAGCAGTCGACAACGGCAGCCCCAGCATTTT. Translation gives CASSRQRQPQHF.

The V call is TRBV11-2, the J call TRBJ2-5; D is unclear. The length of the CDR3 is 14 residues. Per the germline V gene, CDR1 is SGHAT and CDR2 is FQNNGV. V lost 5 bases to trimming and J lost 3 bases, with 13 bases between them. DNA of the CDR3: TGTGCCAGCAGCCCCGGAAGGATAAAAGAGACCCAGTACTTC. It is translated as CASSPGRIKETQYF.

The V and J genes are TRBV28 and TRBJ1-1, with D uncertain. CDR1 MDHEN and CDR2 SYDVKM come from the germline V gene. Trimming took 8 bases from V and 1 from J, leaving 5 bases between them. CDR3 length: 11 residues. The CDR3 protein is CASYRNTEAFF. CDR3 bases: TGTGCCAGCTACAGGAACACTGAAGCTTTCTTT.

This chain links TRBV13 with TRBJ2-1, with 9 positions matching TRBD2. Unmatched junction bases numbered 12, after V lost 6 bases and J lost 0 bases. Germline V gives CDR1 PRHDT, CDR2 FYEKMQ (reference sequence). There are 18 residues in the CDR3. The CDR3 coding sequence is TGTGCCAGCAGTCCACCCCCGGGACTAGCAAGCTCCTACAATGAGCAGTTCTTC. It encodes CASSPPPGLASSYNEQFF.

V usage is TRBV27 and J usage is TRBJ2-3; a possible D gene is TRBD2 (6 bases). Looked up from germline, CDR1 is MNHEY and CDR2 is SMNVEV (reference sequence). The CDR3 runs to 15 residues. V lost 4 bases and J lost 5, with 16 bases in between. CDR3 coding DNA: TGTGCCAGCAGTTCTGCGGCCCAGGGAGGAGATACGCAGTATTTT. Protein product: CASSSAAQGGDTQYF.

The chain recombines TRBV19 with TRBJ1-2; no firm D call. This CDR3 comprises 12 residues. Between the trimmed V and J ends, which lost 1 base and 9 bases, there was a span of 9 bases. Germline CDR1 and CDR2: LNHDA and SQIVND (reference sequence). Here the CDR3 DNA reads TGTGCCAGTAGTATAGTATCTGGAAGCTACACCTTC. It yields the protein CASSIVSGSYTF.

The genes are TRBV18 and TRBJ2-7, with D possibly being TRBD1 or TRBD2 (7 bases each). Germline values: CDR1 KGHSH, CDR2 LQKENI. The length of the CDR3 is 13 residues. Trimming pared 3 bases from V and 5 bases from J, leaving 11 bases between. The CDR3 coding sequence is TGTGCCAGCTCACCGTCAGGGGGGGACGAGCAGTACTTC. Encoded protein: CASSPSGGDEQYF.

CDR3 protein: CSVESWVTGELFF. In nucleotides, the CDR3 is TGCAGCGTAGAAAGCTGGGTAACCGGGGAGCTGTTTTTT. The gene calls are TRBV29-1 and TRBJ2-2; D is uncertain. This CDR3 contains 13 residues. V lost 6 bases, J lost 5 bases, and 13 bases lay in between. Germline lookup yields CDR1 SQVTM and CDR2 ANQGSEA.

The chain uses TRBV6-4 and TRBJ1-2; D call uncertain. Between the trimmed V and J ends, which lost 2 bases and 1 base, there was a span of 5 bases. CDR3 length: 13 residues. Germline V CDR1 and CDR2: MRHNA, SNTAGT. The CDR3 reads CASSDGYNYGYTF. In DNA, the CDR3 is TGTGCCAGCAGTGACGGCTATAACTATGGCTACACCTTC.

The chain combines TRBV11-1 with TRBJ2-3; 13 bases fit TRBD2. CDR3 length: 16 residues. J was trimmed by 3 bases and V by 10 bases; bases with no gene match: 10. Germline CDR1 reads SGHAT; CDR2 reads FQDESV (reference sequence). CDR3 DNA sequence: TGTGCCACCCACTCCGGGACTAGCGGGGTTACAGATACGCAGTATTTT. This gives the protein CATHSGTSGVTDTQYF.

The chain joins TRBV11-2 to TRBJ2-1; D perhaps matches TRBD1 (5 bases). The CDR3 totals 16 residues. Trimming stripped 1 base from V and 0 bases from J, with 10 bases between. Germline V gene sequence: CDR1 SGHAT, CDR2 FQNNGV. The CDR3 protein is CASSLGQSSSYNEQFF. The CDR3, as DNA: TGTGCCAGCAGCTTAGGACAGTCCAGCTCCTACAATGAGCAGTTCTTC.

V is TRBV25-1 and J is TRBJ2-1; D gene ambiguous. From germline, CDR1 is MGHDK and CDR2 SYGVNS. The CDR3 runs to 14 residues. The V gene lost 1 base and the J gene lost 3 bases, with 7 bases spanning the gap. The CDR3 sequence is CASSESGSYNEQFF. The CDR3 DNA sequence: TGTGCCAGCAGTGAATCAGGCAGCTACAATGAGCAGTTCTTC.

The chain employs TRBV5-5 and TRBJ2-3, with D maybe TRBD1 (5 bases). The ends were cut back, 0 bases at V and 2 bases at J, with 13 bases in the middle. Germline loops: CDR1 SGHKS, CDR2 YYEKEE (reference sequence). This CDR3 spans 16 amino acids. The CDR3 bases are TGTGCCAGCAGCTTGGCTGCAGGGTGGGTCACAGATACGCAGTATTTT. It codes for CASSLAAGWVTDTQYF. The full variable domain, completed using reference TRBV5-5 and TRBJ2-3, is DAGVTQSPTHLIKTRGQQVTLRCSPISGHKSVSWYQQVLGQGPQFIFQYYEKEERGRGNFPDRFSARQFPNYSSELNVNALLLGDSALYLCASSLAAGWVTDTQYFGPGTRLTVL.

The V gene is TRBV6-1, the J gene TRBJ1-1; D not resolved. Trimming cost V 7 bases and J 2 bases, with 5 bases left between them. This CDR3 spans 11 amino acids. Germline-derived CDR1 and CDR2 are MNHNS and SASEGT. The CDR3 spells CASKTNTEAFF. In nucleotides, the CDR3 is TGTGCCAGCAAAACCAACACTGAAGCTTTCTTT.

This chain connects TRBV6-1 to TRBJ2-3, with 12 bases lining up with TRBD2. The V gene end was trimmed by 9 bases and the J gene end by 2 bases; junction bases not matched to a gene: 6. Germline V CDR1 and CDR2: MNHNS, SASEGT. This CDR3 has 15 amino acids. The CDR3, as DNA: TGTGCCAGTGGGCTAGCGGGGGGGACCACAGATACGCAGTATTTT. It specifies CASGLAGGTTDTQYF.

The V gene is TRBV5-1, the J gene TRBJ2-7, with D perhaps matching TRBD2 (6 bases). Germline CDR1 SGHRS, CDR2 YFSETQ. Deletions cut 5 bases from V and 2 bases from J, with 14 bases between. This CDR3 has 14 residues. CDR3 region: CASRLGTSTYEQYF. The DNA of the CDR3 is TGCGCCAGCAGACTTGGGACTTCTACCTACGAGCAGTACTTC.

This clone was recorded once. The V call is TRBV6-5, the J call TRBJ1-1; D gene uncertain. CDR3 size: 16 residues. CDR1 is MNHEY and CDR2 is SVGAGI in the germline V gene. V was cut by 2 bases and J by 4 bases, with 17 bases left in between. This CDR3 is CASSYVRTQLATEAFF. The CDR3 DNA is TGTGCCAGCAGTTACGTTCGGACCCAGCTCGCCACTGAAGCTTTCTTT.

DNA of the CDR3: TGTGCCAGCAGCTTAGATGGGGACACTGAAGCTTTCTTT. It specifies CASSLDGDTEAFF. This chain connects TRBV11-2 to TRBJ1-1; no clear D. CDR1 SGHAT and CDR2 FQNNGV come from the germline V gene. This CDR3 region has 13 residues. With 0 bases removed from V and 3 bases from J, the gap between germline ends came to 5 bases.

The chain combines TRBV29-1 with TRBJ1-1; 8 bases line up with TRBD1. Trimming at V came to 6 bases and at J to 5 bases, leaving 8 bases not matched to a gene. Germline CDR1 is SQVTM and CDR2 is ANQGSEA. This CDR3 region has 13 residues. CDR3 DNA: TGCAGCGTCATATCGGACAGGGAAACTGAAGCTTTCTTT. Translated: CSVISDRETEAFF.

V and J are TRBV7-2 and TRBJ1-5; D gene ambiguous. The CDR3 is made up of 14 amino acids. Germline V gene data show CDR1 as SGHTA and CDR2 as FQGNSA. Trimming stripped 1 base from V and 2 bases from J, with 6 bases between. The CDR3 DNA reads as TGTGCCAGCAGCTTAGTCCGGGGCAATCAGCCCCAGCATTTT. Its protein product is CASSLVRGNQPQHF.

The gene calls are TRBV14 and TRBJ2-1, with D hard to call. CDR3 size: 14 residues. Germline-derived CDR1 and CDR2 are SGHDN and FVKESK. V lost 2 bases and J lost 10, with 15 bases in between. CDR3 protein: CASSQNVQDLEQFF. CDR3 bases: TGTGCCAGCAGCCAAAACGTTCAGGATTTGGAGCAGTTCTTC.

CDR3 amino acids: CASSDSGTPTDTQYF. Written as DNA, the CDR3 is TGTGCCAGCAGTGACTCAGGGACCCCCACAGATACGCAGTATTTT. The gene calls are TRBV6-4 and TRBJ2-3; the D gene could be TRBD1 or TRBD2 (5 bases each). This CDR3 comprises 15 residues. Germline values: CDR1 MRHNA, CDR2 SNTAGT. The V end lost 0 bases, the J end lost 2 bases, and 9 bases lay between the germline ends.

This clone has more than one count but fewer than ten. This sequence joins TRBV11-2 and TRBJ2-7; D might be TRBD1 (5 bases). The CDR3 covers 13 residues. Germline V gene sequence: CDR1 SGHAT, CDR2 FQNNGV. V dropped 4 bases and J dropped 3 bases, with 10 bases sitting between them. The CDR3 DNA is TGTGCCAGCAGCTGGGTGCAGGGCTACGAGCAGTACTTC. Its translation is CASSWVQGYEQYF. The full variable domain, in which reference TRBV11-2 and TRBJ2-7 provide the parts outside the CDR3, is EAGVAQSPRYKIIEKRQSVAFWCNPISGHATLYWYQQILGQGPKLLIQFQNNGVVDDSQLPKDRFSAERLKGVDSTLKIQPAKLEDSAVYLCASSWVQGYEQYFGPGTRLTVT.

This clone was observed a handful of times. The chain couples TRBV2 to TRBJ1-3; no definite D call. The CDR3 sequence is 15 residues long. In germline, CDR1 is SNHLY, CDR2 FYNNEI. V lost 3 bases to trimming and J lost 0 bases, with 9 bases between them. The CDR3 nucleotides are TGTGCCAGCAGTGATAATAGTGGCTCTGGAAACACCATATATTTT. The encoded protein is CASSDNSGSGNTIYF.